Listed below are T cell receptor beta chains from one sample, sequenced in a study of blood T cell repertoires in COVID-19. Profiling relied on immunoSEQ multiplex PCR, and the TCRdb table lists in-frame clones only, not all of them. The sample yields about 140,000 clones, about 90% seen once. Sequencing input: peripheral blood. The receptor set was obtained from a woman between 45 and 60 years old with acute or convalescent COVID-19. Both conserved end residues are part of each CDR3. Each record gives: V gene, J gene, D gene, clone size, CDR3 protein, CDR3 DNA. The D gene is left open where the match is weak. Not every row has a clone size; where given, it reads once, few, many or a size class.

TRBV6-5	TRBJ1-1	-	-	CASRRTENTEAFF	TGTGCCAGCAGAAGGACTGAGAACACTGAAGCTTTCTTT
TRBV18	TRBJ1-5	-	-	CASSPCKPPGSNQPQHF	TGTGCCAGCTCACCATGTAAGCCCCCGGGGAGCAATCAGCCCCAGCATTTT
TRBV30	TRBJ1-6	-	few	CAWGPTGSPGGSPLHF	TGTGCCTGGGGGCCGACCGGCAGTCCTGGAGGTTCACCCCTCCACTTT
TRBV4-2	TRBJ2-7	-	-	CASSPVGQAYEQYF	TGTGCCAGCAGCCCCGTAGGACAAGCCTACGAGCAGTACTTC
TRBV20-1	TRBJ1-5	-	-	CSARGGQPQHF	TGCAGTGCTAGAGGAGGTCAGCCCCAGCATTTT
TRBV19	TRBJ1-1	TRBD1	-	CASSIDPGTGNTEAFF	TGTGCCAGTAGTATAGATCCGGGGACAGGAAACACTGAAGCTTTCTTT
TRBV25-1	TRBJ1-3	-	few	CASSDGSGLTSGNTIYF	TGTGCCAGCAGTGACGGCTCGGGATTAACCTCTGGAAACACCATATATTTT
TRBV4-2	TRBJ2-1	TRBD2	-	CASSQEGAGGSNEQFF	TGTGCCAGCAGCCAAGAGGGAGCGGGAGGTAGCAATGAGCAGTTCTTC
TRBV28	TRBJ1-1	TRBD1	-	CASSLRQGLNTEAFF	TGTGCCAGCAGTTTACGACAGGGGCTGAACACTGAAGCTTTCTTT
TRBV28	TRBJ2-3	-	-	CASSIGASPSTDTQYF	TGTGCCAGCAGTATTGGGGCATCTCCTAGCACAGATACGCAGTATTTT
TRBV5-1	TRBJ1-6	TRBD1	-	CASSLGTGFNSPLHF	TGCGCCAGCAGCTTGGGGACAGGCTTTAATTCACCCCTCCACTTT
TRBV19	TRBJ1-6	-	-	CASSTRQNLNSPLHF	TGTGCCAGTAGTACACGACAGAATCTGAATTCACCCCTCCACTTT
TRBV7-2	TRBJ1-4	TRBD1	-	CASSATMGQTSAKLFF	TGTGCCAGCAGCGCTACCATGGGACAGACCTCTGCGAAACTGTTTTTT
TRBV19	TRBJ1-4	-	-	CASSMIRGNEEKLFF	TGTGCCAGTAGTATGATAAGAGGGAACGAGGAAAAACTGTTTTTT
TRBV28	TRBJ2-7	TRBD1	-	CASSQTGTYEQYF	TGTGCCAGCAGTCAGACAGGGACCTACGAGCAGTACTTC
TRBV7-8	TRBJ1-5	-	-	CASSLGVRNGYSNQPQHF	TGTGCCAGCAGCTTAGGGGTCAGGAACGGATATAGCAATCAGCCCCAGCATTTT
TRBV11-2	TRBJ2-7	-	few	CASGQNHEQYF	TGTGCCAGCGGACAGAACCACGAGCAGTACTTC
TRBV14	TRBJ1-4	-	-	CASSQVSGEKLFF	TGTGCCAGCAGCCAGGTCAGCGGTGAAAAACTGTTTTTT
TRBV3-1/TRBV3-2	TRBJ1-1	-	-	CASSQTTGMNTEAFF	TGTGCCAGCAGCCAAACCACAGGGATGAACACTGAAGCTTTCTTT
TRBV19	TRBJ1-2	TRBD1	-	CASSIEPTGGYGYTF	TGTGCCAGTAGTATAGAGCCGACAGGGGGCTATGGCTACACCTTC
TRBV13	TRBJ1-6	TRBD1	-	CASSRQGSSYNSPLHF	TGTGCCAGCAGCCGACAGGGTAGCTCCTATAATTCACCCCTCCACTTT
TRBV7-8	TRBJ2-5	-	-	CASSLQGVGETQYF	TGTGCCAGCAGCCTACAGGGTGTTGGGGAGACCCAGTACTTC
TRBV5-4	TRBJ1-2	TRBD1	-	CASSLAQGGGYTF	TGTGCCAGCAGCCTAGCACAGGGGGGGGGCTACACCTTC
TRBV18	TRBJ1-5	-	-	CASSPVRGRGGNQPQHF	TGTGCCAGCTCACCCGTGCGGGGGAGGGGTGGCAATCAGCCCCAGCATTTT
TRBV25-1	TRBJ2-2	TRBD2	-	CASSGTSGSIWTGELFF	TGTGCCAGCAGTGGGACTAGCGGGAGTATTTGGACCGGGGAGCTGTTTTTT
TRBV19	TRBJ1-1	-	-	CASTTGGVWNTEAFF	TGTGCCAGTACCACCGGCGGGGTATGGAACACTGAAGCTTTCTTT
TRBV3-1/TRBV3-2	TRBJ1-3	TRBD1	-	CASSFDRGQGNTIYF	TGTGCCAGCAGTTTCGACAGGGGGCAGGGAAACACCATATATTTT
TRBV3-1/TRBV3-2	TRBJ1-6	TRBD1	-	CASSHLRQGAGNSPLHF	TGTGCCAGCAGCCACCTCCGACAGGGGGCCGGAAATTCACCCCTCCACTTT
TRBV18	TRBJ1-1	TRBD1	-	CASSPGQGGSTEAFF	TGTGCCAGCTCACCCGGACAGGGGGGTAGCACTGAAGCTTTCTTT
TRBV4-1	TRBJ2-3	TRBD2	once	CASSQRGLVITDTQYF	TGCGCCAGCAGCCAAAGGGGACTAGTTATAACAGATACGCAGTATTTT
TRBV29-1	TRBJ1-2	-	many	CSVVQKNYGYTF	TGCAGCGTTGTTCAGAAGAACTATGGCTACACCTTC
TRBV3-1/TRBV3-2	TRBJ2-3	TRBD2	once	CASSLVLAGLTDTQYF	TGTGCCAGCAGCCTTGTCCTAGCGGGCCTCACAGATACGCAGTATTTT